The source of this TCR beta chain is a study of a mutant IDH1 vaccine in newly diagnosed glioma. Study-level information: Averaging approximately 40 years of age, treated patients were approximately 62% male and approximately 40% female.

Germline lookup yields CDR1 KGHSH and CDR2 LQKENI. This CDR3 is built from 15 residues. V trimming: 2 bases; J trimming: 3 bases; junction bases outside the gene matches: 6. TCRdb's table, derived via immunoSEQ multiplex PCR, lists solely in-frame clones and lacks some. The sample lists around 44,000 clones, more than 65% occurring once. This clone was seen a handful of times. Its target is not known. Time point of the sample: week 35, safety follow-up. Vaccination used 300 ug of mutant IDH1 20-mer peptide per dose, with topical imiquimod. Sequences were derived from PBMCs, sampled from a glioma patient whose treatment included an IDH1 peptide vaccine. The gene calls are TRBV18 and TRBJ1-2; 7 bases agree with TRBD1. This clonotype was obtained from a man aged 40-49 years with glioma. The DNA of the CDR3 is TGTGCCAGCTCACCAAATGGACAGGCAGACTATGGCTACACCTTC. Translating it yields CASSPNGQADYGYTF.